This T cell receptor (beta chain) was found in a study of OX40 agonist ivuxolimab in advanced cancers. Study background: Patients received ivuxolimab, an agonistic anti-OX40 (CD134) antibody. Participants could have had prior anti-PD-1, anti-PD-L1 or anti-CTLA-4 therapy, and about 37% had some.

This clone appeared a single time. Antigen specificity is unknown. This CDR3 contains 15 residues. In germline, CDR1 is SGHRS, CDR2 YFSETQ. Deletions cut 2 bases from V and 1 base from J, with 9 bases between. Profiled with immunoSEQ multiplex PCR; TCRdb holds only in-frame clones, not every one. The sample records approximately 79,000 clones, 80% to 95% being singletons. Study-level points and caveats: Some patients who did not respond also had low normalized T-cell clonal expansion.

Patients were excluded for autoimmune disease history or systemic immunosuppression. V and J are TRBV5-1 and TRBJ2-2; D is tentatively TRBD1 or TRBD2 (6 bases each). The sequencing used CD4+ or CD8+ T cells sorted from blood, collected in a trial of the OX40 agonist ivuxolimab. This TCR derives from an adult with an advanced solid tumor such as melanoma, head and neck, liver or kidney cancer. Here the CDR3 DNA reads TGCGCCAGCAGCTTTGGGGGGCGGAACACCGGGGAGCTGTTTTTT. It encodes CASSFGGRNTGELFF. Full variable domain (remainder filled in from reference TRBV5-1 and TRBJ2-2): KAGVTQTPRYLIKTRGQQVTLSCSPISGHRSVSWYQQTPGQGLQFLFEYFSETQRNKGNFPGRFSGRQFSNSRSEMNVSTLELGDSALYLCASSFGGRNTGELFFGEGSRLTVL.